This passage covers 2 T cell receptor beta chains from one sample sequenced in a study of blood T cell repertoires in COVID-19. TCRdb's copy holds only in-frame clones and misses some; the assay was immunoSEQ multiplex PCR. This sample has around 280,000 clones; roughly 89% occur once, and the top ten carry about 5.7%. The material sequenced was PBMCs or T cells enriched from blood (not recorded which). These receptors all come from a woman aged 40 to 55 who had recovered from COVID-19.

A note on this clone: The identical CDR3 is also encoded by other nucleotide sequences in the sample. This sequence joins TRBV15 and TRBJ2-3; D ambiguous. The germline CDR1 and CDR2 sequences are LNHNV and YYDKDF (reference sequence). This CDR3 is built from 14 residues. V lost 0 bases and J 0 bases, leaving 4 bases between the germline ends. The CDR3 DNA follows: TGTGCCACCAGCAGAGATCTCAGCACAGATACGCAGTATTTT. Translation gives CATSRDLSTDTQYF.

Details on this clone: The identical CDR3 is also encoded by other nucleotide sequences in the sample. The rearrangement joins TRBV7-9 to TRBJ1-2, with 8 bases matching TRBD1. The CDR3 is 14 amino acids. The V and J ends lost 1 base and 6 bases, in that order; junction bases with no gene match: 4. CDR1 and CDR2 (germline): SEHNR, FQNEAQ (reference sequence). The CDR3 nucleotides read TGTGCCAGCAGCTTAGACCAGGGGGCGCATGGCTACACCTTC. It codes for CASSLDQGAHGYTF. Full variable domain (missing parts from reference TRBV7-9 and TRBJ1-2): DTGVSQNPRHKITKRGQNVTFRCDPISEHNRLYWYRQTLGQGPEFLTYFQNEAQLEKSRLLSDRFSAERPKGSFSTLEIQRTEQGDSAMYLCASSLDQGAHGYTFGSGTRLTVV.